This T cell receptor (beta chain) came from a study of blood T cell repertoires in COVID-19. The table came from immunoSEQ multiplex PCR; TCRdb's copy has only in-frame clones and leaves some out. The sample shows 250,000 to 400,000 clones, about 91% of them seen only once. Germline loops: CDR1 SGHVS, CDR2 FQNEAQ. The V gene lost 5 bases and the J gene lost 4 bases, with 19 bases spanning the gap. The CDR3 is 16 residues long. Sequencing was done on a sample of peripheral blood. The origin of this receptor is a woman under 40 with COVID-19, enrolled during active disease. V gene TRBV7-8 combines with J gene TRBJ2-3; possibly TRBD2 for D (6 bases). In DNA, the CDR3 is TGTGCCAGCAGCCACTACCTAAGACTAGGTGCAGATACGCAGTATTTT. Its protein product is CASSHYLRLGADTQYF.